Listed below are T cell receptor beta chains from one sample, sequenced in a study of blood T cell repertoires in COVID-19. Sequencing used immunoSEQ multiplex PCR; TCRdb keeps in-frame clones, though not all of them. The table records 200,000 to 250,000 clones, 70% to 90% of them present only once. What was sequenced was PBMCs or T cells enriched from blood (not recorded which). Receptor source: a man aged 25 to 45 who had recovered from COVID-19. The CDR3 runs from the conserved cysteine through the conserved F or W. D genes are given only for firm matches. Some rows mark clone size as missing; the rest say once, few, many or name a class of expanded clone.

J gene | V gene | clone size | D gene | CDR3 DNA | CDR3 protein
TRBJ2-5 | TRBV2 | NA | NA | TGTGCCAGCAACTCAGACAGACAAGAGACCCAGTACTTC | CASNSDRQETQYF
TRBJ2-1 | TRBV24-1 | NA | TRBD1 | TGTGCCACCAGTGATCGGGACAGGGTAACGGGTGAGCAGTTCTTC | CATSDRDRVTGEQFF
TRBJ1-5 | TRBV28 | few | NA | TGTGCCAGCAGTAGGGGTTATCAGCCCCAGCATTTT | CASSRGYQPQHF
TRBJ2-1 | TRBV7-9 | NA | TRBD2 | TGTGCCAGCAGCTTACGCGGGAGCTCCTACAATGAGCAGTTCTTC | CASSLRGSSYNEQFF
TRBJ2-1 | TRBV3-1/TRBV3-2 | NA | TRBD1 | TGTGCCAGCAGCCAAGAAGGGGTCGAGACAGGGCCCATCCATGAGCAGTTCTTC | CASSQEGVETGPIHEQFF
TRBJ1-3 | TRBV28 | once | TRBD1 | TGTGCCAGCGGACAGGGAGGGGGAAACACCATATATTTT | CASGQGGGNTIYF
TRBJ2-3 | TRBV29-1 | NA | TRBD2 | TGCAGCGTTGTTAAATGGGCTAGCGGGGGAACAGATACGCAGTATTTT | CSVVKWASGGTDTQYF
TRBJ2-2 | TRBV28 | NA | TRBD2 | TGTGCCAGCAGTCGGACTAGCGGGACCAAATCCGGGGAGCTGTTTTTT | CASSRTSGTKSGELFF
TRBJ1-5 | TRBV27 | NA | NA | TGTGCCAGCAGTTCCGCGGGTTGGGGTCAGCCCCAGCATTTT | CASSSAGWGQPQHF
TRBJ1-2 | TRBV18 | NA | NA | NA | CASSPPISLQGYTF
TRBJ2-2 | TRBV24-1 | NA | TRBD2 | TGTGCCATCCACGGGCCAGACTCCGGGACTAGCGGTAACACCGGGGAGCTGTTTTTT | CAIHGPDSGTSGNTGELFF
TRBJ1-6 | TRBV4-1 | few | NA | TGCGCCAGCAGCCAAGCAACAGGGAATTCACCCCTCCACTTT | CASSQATGNSPLHF
TRBJ2-7 | TRBV9 | NA | NA | TGTGCCAGCAGCGTATCGAGTCTCGCCCTACTTAGCGAGCAGTACTTC | CASSVSSLALLSEQYF
TRBJ2-1 | TRBV7-2 | NA | TRBD2 | TGTGCCAGCAGCTTATGGGACCCTAGCGGGAGCTCCTACAATGAGCAGTTCTTC | CASSLWDPSGSSYNEQFF
TRBJ1-2 | TRBV6-2/TRBV6-3 | NA | TRBD1 | TGTGCCAGCAGTTTGTACAGGGGCGGCTACACCTTC | CASSLYRGGYTF
TRBJ2-3 | TRBV7-3 | NA | TRBD2 | TGTGCCAGCAGCTGGAGAGTAGCGGGGGTAGATACGCAGTATTTT | CASSWRVAGVDTQYF